The 18 T cell receptor beta chains below were found in one sample sequenced in a study of cytomegalovirus exposure and HLA in healthy donors. The primer mix had 60 Vbeta and 13 Jbeta primers. Assay used: immunoSEQ multiplex PCR; TCRdb lists only in-frame clones, some missing. This sample carries some 110,000 clones, 9.5% to 13% of them seen once, and the ten largest clones take about 5%. Sequences were obtained from PBMCs. All receptors derive from a man between 40 and 49 years old in good health and CMV-seropositive.

This clone was counted between two and nine times. The J gene is TRBJ2-7, the V gene TRBV2, with D unclear. Looked up from germline, CDR1 is SNHLY and CDR2 is FYNNEI. Trimming pared 4 bases from V and 2 bases from J, leaving 6 bases between. The CDR3 runs 12 residues. As DNA, the CDR3 is TGTGCCAGCAGTGGAGGTCCCTACGAGCAGTACTTC. This codes for CASSGGPYEQYF.

This chain links TRBV7-3 with TRBJ2-1, with 7 bases fitting TRBD1. Losses at the gene ends were 0 bases for V and 6 bases for J; bases not matched to a gene: 2. The CDR3 has 14 residues. Germline loops: CDR1 SGHTA, CDR2 FQGTGA. This CDR3 is CASSLTGTANEQFF. CDR3 nucleotides: TGTGCCAGCAGCTTAACCGGGACAGCCAATGAGCAGTTCTTC.

This clone occurred a few times. J is TRBJ1-5 and V is TRBV5-1, with D unclear. The ends were cut back, 4 bases at V and 1 base at J, with 12 bases in the middle. This CDR3 has 15 amino acids. The V gene's germline CDR1 is SGHRS and CDR2 YFSETQ. The CDR3 reads CASSPDGVSNQPQHF. The CDR3 nucleotides are TGCGCCAGCAGCCCCGACGGGGTCAGCAATCAGCCCCAGCATTTT.

The sample holds a few counts of this clone. The DNA of the CDR3 is TGTGCCAGCAACCTACAGGGGGAAGCTGAAGCTTTCTTT. Its translation is CASNLQGEAEAFF. The gene calls are TRBV2 and TRBJ1-1; TRBD1 aligns across 8 bases. This CDR3 is built from 13 residues. Germline CDR1 is SNHLY and CDR2 is FYNNEI. V was pared by 7 bases and J by 6 bases, with 7 bases of the junction left unmatched.

This clone was found a few times. The V and J genes are TRBV7-9 and TRBJ2-5, with D hard to call. Deletions cut 2 bases from V and 1 base from J, with 11 bases between. CDR3 length: 15 residues. Germline CDR1 and CDR2: SEHNR and FQNEAQ (reference sequence). The CDR3 DNA reads as TGTGCCAGCAGCTTATGGGTAACAGTCCAAGAGACCCAGTACTTC. It yields the protein CASSLWVTVQETQYF.

This clone was seen only a few times. V is TRBV4-2 and J is TRBJ1-2, with D perhaps TRBD1 (6 bases). CDR3 size: 14 residues. The germline CDR1 and CDR2 sequences are LGHNA and YNFKEQ. V was pared by 1 base and J by 0 bases, with 6 bases between. The chain's CDR3 is CASSQGGPNYGYTF. The DNA for the CDR3 is TGTGCCAGCAGCCAAGGGGGGCCTAACTATGGCTACACCTTC.

The chain carries TRBV5-1 and TRBJ2-1; 8 bases map to TRBD2. The CDR3 sequence is 14 residues long. Germline V gene data show CDR1 as SGHRS and CDR2 as YFSETQ. V was pared by 4 bases and J by 7 bases, with 7 bases of the junction left unmatched. The CDR3 nucleotides are TGCGCCAGCAGCCCTCGGACGGGGGGGAATGAGCAGTTCTTC. This sequence encodes CASSPRTGGNEQFF.

This clone appeared a few times. Other DNA sequences from this sample encode an identical CDR3 as well. The chain links TRBV27 to TRBJ2-5, with D perhaps TRBD1 (5 bases). Trimming took 5 bases from V and 5 from J, leaving 15 bases between them. This CDR3 region has 14 residues. Germline CDR1 is MNHEY and CDR2 is SMNVEV (reference sequence). The CDR3 is CASSATQGFETQYF. Written as DNA, the CDR3 is TGTGCCAGCAGTGCAACGCAGGGATTTGAGACCCAGTACTTC.

This clone was detected only a few times. The chain has TRBV9 and TRBJ1-4, with D perhaps TRBD1 (6 bases). V lost 2 bases to trimming and J lost 5 bases, with 13 bases between them. The CDR3 loop spans 15 amino acids. The V gene's germline CDR1 is SGDLS and CDR2 YYNGEE. This chain's CDR3 is CASSVVRQENEKLFF. CDR3 sequence (DNA): TGTGCCAGCAGCGTCGTCCGACAGGAGAATGAAAAACTGTTTTTT.

The CDR3 DNA is TGTGCCAGTAGTATAGCGCAGGGTCAACAGCCCCAGCATTTT. It encodes CASSIAQGQQPQHF. This rearrangement joins TRBV19 to TRBJ1-5; possible D gene TRBD1, 5 bases. Trimming removed 1 base from V and 7 bases from J, with 11 bases in between. This CDR3 comprises 14 residues. Germline-derived CDR1 and CDR2 are LNHDA and SQIVND (reference sequence).

This chain connects TRBV2 to TRBJ2-7; tentative D call: TRBD1 (6 bases). CDR3 length: 12 amino acids. The germline V gene encodes CDR1 SNHLY and CDR2 FYNNEI. Between the trimmed V and J ends, which lost 6 bases and 2 bases, there was a span of 8 bases. Here the CDR3 reads CASSEGAYEQYF. DNA of the CDR3: TGTGCCAGCAGCGAGGGGGCCTACGAGCAGTACTTC. Based on the CDR3 plus reference TRBV2 and TRBJ2-7, the full variable domain is EPEVTQTPSHQVTQMGQEVILRCVPISNHLYFYWYRQILGQKVEFLVSFYNNEISEKSEIFDDQFSVERPDGSNFTLKIRSTKLEDSAMYFCASSEGAYEQYFGPGTRLTVT.

The J gene is TRBJ2-3, the V gene TRBV15, with TRBD1 matching over 10 bases. Germline V CDR1 and CDR2: LNHNV, YYDKDF (reference sequence). CDR3 length: 15 amino acids. After removal of 4 bases from V and 4 bases from J, the junction contained 5 bases not matched to a gene. CDR3 sequence: CATSTGQGRSDTQYF. In nucleotides, the CDR3 is TGTGCCACCAGCACGGGACAGGGGAGGTCAGATACGCAGTATTTT.

This clone was found a few times. This chain joins TRBV4-1 and TRBJ1-1; D is possibly TRBD1 (5 bases). The V gene's germline CDR1 is MGHRA and CDR2 YSYEKL. V lost 5 bases and J lost 2, with 12 bases in between. This CDR3 has 14 amino acids. CDR3 protein: CASSRSGGNTEAFF. The CDR3 nucleotides are TGCGCCAGCAGCAGGAGCGGGGGAAACACTGAAGCTTTCTTT.

This clone was observed a few times. This chain joins TRBV5-1 and TRBJ1-1, with unresolved D. Germline lookup yields CDR1 SGHRS and CDR2 YFSETQ. V was clipped by 3 bases and J by 0 bases, with 9 bases between them. The CDR3 is 14 residues long. CDR3 sequence: CASSSRQLNTEAFF. The CDR3 DNA sequence: TGCGCCAGCAGCTCAAGACAATTGAACACTGAAGCTTTCTTT.

V usage is TRBV30 and J usage is TRBJ2-5; TRBD2 is a possible D gene (5 bases). The better agreement between TRBJ2-7 and the DNA end casts doubt on the J call. This CDR3 spans 13 amino acids. CDR1 is GTSNPN, CDR2 SVGIG, per germline (reference sequence). The CDR3 loop reads CASERPVSYEQYF. In DNA, the CDR3 is TGTGCCTCGGAGCGGCCCGTCTCCTACGAGCAGTACTTC.

This clone was counted only a few times. The chain recombines TRBV28 with TRBJ1-3; D may be TRBD1 (6 bases). Germline lookup yields CDR1 MDHEN and CDR2 SYDVKM. This CDR3 has 15 amino acids. Trimming removed 3 bases at V and 0 bases at J, with 9 bases between. The DNA of the CDR3 is TGTGCCAGCAGTTTTTGGGGGCCCTCTGGAAACACCATATATTTT. Its translation is CASSFWGPSGNTIYF.

The sample holds a few counts of this clone. The gene calls are TRBV27 and TRBJ2-5, with 7 bases identical to TRBD2. This CDR3 is 15 amino acids long. Germline trimming cut 10 bases from V and 4 bases from J; bases unmatched to any gene: 15. Germline loops: CDR1 MNHEY, CDR2 SMNVEV (reference sequence). The chain's CDR3 is CATAPGGGDPETQYF. In nucleotides, the CDR3 is TGTGCCACCGCCCCCGGTGGGGGGGACCCAGAGACCCAGTACTTC.

V usage is TRBV2 and J usage is TRBJ2-5; the match to TRBD2 covers 8 bases. This CDR3 region has 16 residues. Germline V gives CDR1 SNHLY, CDR2 FYNNEI. V was pared by 8 bases and J by 5 bases, with 16 bases of the junction left unmatched. The CDR3 sequence is CASGGTGGPYGETQYF. CDR3 sequence (DNA): TGTGCCAGCGGGGGGACGGGAGGGCCTTACGGGGAGACCCAGTACTTC.